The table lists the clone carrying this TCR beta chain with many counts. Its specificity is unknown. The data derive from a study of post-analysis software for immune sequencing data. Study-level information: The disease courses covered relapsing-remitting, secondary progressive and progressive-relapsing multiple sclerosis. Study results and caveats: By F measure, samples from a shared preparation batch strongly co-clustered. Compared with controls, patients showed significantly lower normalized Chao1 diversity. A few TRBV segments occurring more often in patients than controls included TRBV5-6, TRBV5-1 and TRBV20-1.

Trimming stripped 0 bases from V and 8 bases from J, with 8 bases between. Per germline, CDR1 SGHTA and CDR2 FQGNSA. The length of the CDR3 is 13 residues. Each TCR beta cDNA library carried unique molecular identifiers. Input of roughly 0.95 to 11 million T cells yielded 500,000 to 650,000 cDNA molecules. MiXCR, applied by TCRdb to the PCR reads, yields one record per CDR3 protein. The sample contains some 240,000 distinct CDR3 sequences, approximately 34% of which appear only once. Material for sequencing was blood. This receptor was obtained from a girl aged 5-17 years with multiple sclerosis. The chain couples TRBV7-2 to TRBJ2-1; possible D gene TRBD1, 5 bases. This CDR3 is CASSLAGAHEQFF. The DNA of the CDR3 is TGTGCCAGCAGCTTAGCAGGGGCGCATGAGCAGTTCTTC.